A single sample is the source of the 7 T cell receptor beta chains below, sequenced in a study of cytomegalovirus exposure and HLA in healthy donors. Researchers ran the PCR with 60 Vbeta and 13 Jbeta primers. The data were produced by immunoSEQ multiplex PCR, yet TCRdb's version contains in-frame clones alone and is incomplete. The table lists around 100,000 clones, approximately 79% of them singletons. Sequencing was carried out using PBMCs. These receptors originate from a woman aged 55-75 years in good health and CMV-seropositive.

This chain links TRBV11-2 with TRBJ2-7; the match to TRBD2 covers 12 bases. The germline V gene encodes CDR1 SGHAT and CDR2 FQNNGV. CDR3 length: 16 residues. V trimming: 2 bases; J trimming: 6 bases; junction bases outside the gene matches: 8. CDR3 coding DNA: TGTGCCAGCAGCTTACTGTCTAGCGGGAGGGCCGCCGAGCAGTACTTC. It translates to CASSLLSSGRAAEQYF.

V gene TRBV6-4 combines with J gene TRBJ2-2; D perhaps matches TRBD1 (6 bases). The length of the CDR3 is 15 residues. V dropped 4 bases and J dropped 0 bases, with 9 bases sitting between them. CDR1 and CDR2 from the germline V gene are MRHNA and SNTAGT. CDR3 nucleotide sequence: TGTGCCAGCAGTGCCGGACAGTCGAACACCGGGGAGCTGTTTTTT. This sequence encodes CASSAGQSNTGELFF.

The V gene is TRBV6-6, the J gene TRBJ2-4; unclear D gene. Germline lookup yields CDR1 MNHNY and CDR2 SVGAGI (reference sequence). The ends were cut back, 2 bases at V and 10 bases at J, with 6 bases in the middle. There are 11 residues in the CDR3. The CDR3 bases are TGTGCCAGCAGTTACACAGAAATTCAGTACTTC. This translates into CASSYTEIQYF.

In its sample, this clone was seen once. The chain uses TRBV15 and TRBJ2-1, with D perhaps matching TRBD2 (6 bases). Germline loops: CDR1 LNHNV, CDR2 YYDKDF (reference sequence). V dropped 3 bases and J dropped 4 bases, with 13 bases sitting between them. There are 15 residues in the CDR3. The CDR3 sequence is CATSRSGDPYNEQFF. The CDR3 nucleotides are TGTGCCACCAGCAGGTCGGGAGACCCGTACAATGAGCAGTTCTTC.

This clone occurred many times. This chain connects TRBV15 to TRBJ1-5; D unclear. The CDR3 spans 12 residues. V was cut by 5 bases and J by 3 bases, with 5 bases left in between. Germline V gene sequence: CDR1 LNHNV, CDR2 YYDKDF (reference sequence). This CDR3 is CATSQDNQPQHF. Here the CDR3 DNA reads TGTGCCACCAGCCAGGACAATCAGCCCCAGCATTTT.

The chain joins TRBV30 to TRBJ1-1; D gene ambiguous. Trimming removed 8 bases from V and 10 bases from J, with 14 bases in between. The CDR3 spans 10 residues. CDR1 and CDR2 (germline): GTSNPN, SVGIG (reference sequence). This CDR3 is CALNRPGAFF. CDR3 coding DNA: TGTGCCCTCAATCGTCCAGGAGCTTTCTTT. The full variable domain, rest sourced from reference TRBV30 and TRBJ1-1, is SQTIHQWPATLVQPVGSPLSLECTVEGTSNPNLYWYRQAAGRGLQLLFYSVGIGQISSEVPQNLSASRPQDRQFILSSKKLLLSDSGFYLCALNRPGAFFGQGTRLTVV.

The rearrangement links TRBV10-3 to TRBJ2-5; 9 positions agree with TRBD2. The CDR3 consists of 17 residues. Losses at the gene ends were 10 bases for V and 7 bases for J; bases not matched to a gene: 22. Germline CDR1 reads ENHRY; CDR2 reads SYGVKD. CDR3 region: CATAGTEEAGGRGTQYF. In nucleotides, the CDR3 is TGTGCCACAGCCGGGACAGAGGAAGCGGGAGGTCGGGGGACCCAGTACTTC.